This is a list of T cell receptor beta chains from one sample in a study of CD8+CD57+ T cells in acquired aplastic anemia. TCRdb re-analysed the reads in MiXCR, keeping a single row per CDR3 protein. The table has roughly 190,000 distinct CDR3 sequences, around 50% seen once; the top ten hold 15% to 20%. Sequenced material: sorted CD4+, CD8+, or CD8+CD57+ T cells (not recorded which) from PBMCs. These receptors were collected from a human donor in good health, serving as a control. Each CDR3 is given with its conserved first and last residue. A D gene is named only where the DNA matches it firmly. Clone size is given for some rows only: seen once, a few or many times, or a class if the clone is expanded.

V gene	clone size	J gene	D gene	CDR3 protein
TRBV7-6	few	TRBJ2-7	-	CASSLSATYEQYF
TRBV7-2	few	TRBJ1-6	TRBD1	CASNPGQGTSPLHF
TRBV20-1	many	TRBJ1-2	-	CSAPPAGHYGYTF
TRBV19	-	TRBJ2-7	TRBD1	CASSISSFSGQAFSYEQYF
TRBV12-3/TRBV12-4	-	TRBJ1-2	-	CASSSGGGYTF
TRBV7-2	-	TRBJ2-3	-	CASNQGEDTQYF
TRBV7-2	few	TRBJ2-5	TRBD2	CASSQTSGETQYF
TRBV5-6	-	TRBJ2-7	TRBD1	CASSPRRQGIDEQYF
TRBV6-1	once	TRBJ1-6	-	CASSAPLNLHF
TRBV19	-	TRBJ1-2	-	CASTPAREGYGYTF
TRBV9	-	TRBJ2-1	-	CASSPSSYNEQFF
TRBV7-9	-	TRBJ2-7	-	CASSSLAVPDDEQYF
TRBV7-9	-	TRBJ2-3	TRBD1	CASSLARGTDTQYF
TRBV5-5	-	TRBJ1-2	-	CASSLFPGLYGYGYTF
TRBV29-1	-	TRBJ2-5	-	CSVGGSQGTQYF
TRBV7-9	-	TRBJ2-3	TRBD2	CASSRTSGASDTQYF
TRBV5-1	many	TRBJ1-5	-	CASSLDGIRDQPQHF
TRBV15	-	TRBJ1-3	TRBD1	CATSRTGTGNTIYF
TRBV10-3	-	TRBJ2-1	TRBD2	CAIRGLAGGLNNKQFF
TRBV6-6	many	TRBJ2-7	TRBD2	CASSSRGGGQYEQYF